This T cell receptor (beta chain) was recorded in a study of blood T cells in healthy people across ages. The CDR3 loop spans 12 amino acids. CDR1 SQVTM and CDR2 ANQGSEA come from the germline V gene. The ends lost 4 bases at V and 3 bases at J; junction bases unmatched: 1. This clonotype was detected ten times or more. The use of a sample-barcoded 5' primer and a J-beta primer mix characterized a second PCR of about 7 to 12 cycles. Template switching added a 12-random-nucleotide identifier to every cDNA molecule. Each CDR3 protein is one row after TCRdb ran MiXCR on the 5' RACE reads. The sample contains approximately 730,000 distinct CDR3 sequences, about 42% of which appear only once.

This clonotype originated in a woman in her sixties or seventies in good health. This chain links TRBV29-1 with TRBJ2-7; 9 bases agree with TRBD1. Sequenced input: blood. CDR3 sequence (DNA): TGCAGCGTTGCGGGACAGGGCTACGAGCAGTACTTC. Translating gives CSVAGQGYEQYF.